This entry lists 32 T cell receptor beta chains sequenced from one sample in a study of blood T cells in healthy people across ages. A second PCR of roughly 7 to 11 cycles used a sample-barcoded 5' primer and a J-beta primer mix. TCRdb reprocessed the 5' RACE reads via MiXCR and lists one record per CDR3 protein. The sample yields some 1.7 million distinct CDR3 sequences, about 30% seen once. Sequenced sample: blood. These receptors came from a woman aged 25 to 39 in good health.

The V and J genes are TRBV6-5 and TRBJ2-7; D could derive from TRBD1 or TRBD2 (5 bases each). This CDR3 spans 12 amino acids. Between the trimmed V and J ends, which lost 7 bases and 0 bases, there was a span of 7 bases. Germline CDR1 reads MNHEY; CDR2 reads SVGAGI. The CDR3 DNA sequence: TGTGCCAGCAACGGGGCCTCCTACGAGCAGTACTTC. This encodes CASNGASYEQYF.

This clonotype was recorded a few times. The CDR3 sequence: CASSSRQGVYYGYTF. The CDR3 bases are TGTGCCAGCAGCTCGAGACAGGGGGTGTACTATGGCTACACCTTC. V is TRBV7-2 and J is TRBJ1-2; 9 nucleotides line up with TRBD1. With V trimmed by 4 bases and J by 3 bases, 6 bases remained unmatched. Germline values: CDR1 SGHTA, CDR2 FQGNSA. This CDR3 is built from 15 residues.

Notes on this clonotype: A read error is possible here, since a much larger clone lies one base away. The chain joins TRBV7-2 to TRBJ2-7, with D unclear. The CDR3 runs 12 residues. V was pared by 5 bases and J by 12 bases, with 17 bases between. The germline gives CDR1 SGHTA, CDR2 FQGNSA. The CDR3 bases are TGTGCCAGCAGCACTTACTACCCCACGCTGTACTTC. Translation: CASSTYYPTLYF.

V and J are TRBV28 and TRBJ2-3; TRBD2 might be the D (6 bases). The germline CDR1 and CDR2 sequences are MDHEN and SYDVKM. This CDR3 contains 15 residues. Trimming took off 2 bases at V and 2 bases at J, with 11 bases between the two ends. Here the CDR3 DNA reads TGTGCCAGCAGTTTAAGGGGACTGCACACAGATACGCAGTATTTT. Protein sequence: CASSLRGLHTDTQYF. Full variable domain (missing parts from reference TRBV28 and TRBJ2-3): DVKVTQSSRYLVKRTGEKVFLECVQDMDHENMFWYRQDPGLGLRLIYFSYDVKMKEKGDIPEGYSVSREKKERFSLILESASTNQTSMYLCASSLRGLHTDTQYFGPGTRLTVL.

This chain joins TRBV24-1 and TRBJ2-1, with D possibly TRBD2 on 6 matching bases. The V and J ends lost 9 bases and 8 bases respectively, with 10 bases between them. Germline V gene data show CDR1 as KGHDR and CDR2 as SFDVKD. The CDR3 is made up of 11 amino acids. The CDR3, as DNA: TGTGCCACCGGGACTTCGGATGAGCAGTTCTTC. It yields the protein CATGTSDEQFF.

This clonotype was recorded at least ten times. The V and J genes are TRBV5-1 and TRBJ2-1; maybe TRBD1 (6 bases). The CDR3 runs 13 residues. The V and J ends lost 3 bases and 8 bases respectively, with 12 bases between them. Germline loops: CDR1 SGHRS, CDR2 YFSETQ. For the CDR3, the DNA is TGCGCCAGCAGCTCCACAGGGAGACATGAGCAGTTCTTC. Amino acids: CASSSTGRHEQFF.

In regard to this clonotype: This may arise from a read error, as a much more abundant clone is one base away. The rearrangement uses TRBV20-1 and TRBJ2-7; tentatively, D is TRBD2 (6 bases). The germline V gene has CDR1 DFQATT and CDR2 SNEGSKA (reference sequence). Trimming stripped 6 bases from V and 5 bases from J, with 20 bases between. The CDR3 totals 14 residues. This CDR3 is CSASDKAGFDEQYF. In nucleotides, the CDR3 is TGCAGTGCCTCAGATAAAGCGGGTTTCGACGAGCAGTACTTC.

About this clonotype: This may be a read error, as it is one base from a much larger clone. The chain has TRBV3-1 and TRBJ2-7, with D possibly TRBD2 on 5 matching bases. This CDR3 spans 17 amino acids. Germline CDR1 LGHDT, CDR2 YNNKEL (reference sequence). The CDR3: CAGSQDVDFGVPYEQYF. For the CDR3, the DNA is TGTGCCGGCAGCCAAGATGTGGATTTCGGGGTTCCCTACGAGCAGTACTTC.

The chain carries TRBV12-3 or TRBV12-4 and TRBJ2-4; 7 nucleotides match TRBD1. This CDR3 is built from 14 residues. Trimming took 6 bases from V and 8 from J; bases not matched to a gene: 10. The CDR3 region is CASRTGTTGDIQYF. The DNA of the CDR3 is TGTGCCAGCAGGACAGGGACCACTGGGGACATTCAGTACTTC.

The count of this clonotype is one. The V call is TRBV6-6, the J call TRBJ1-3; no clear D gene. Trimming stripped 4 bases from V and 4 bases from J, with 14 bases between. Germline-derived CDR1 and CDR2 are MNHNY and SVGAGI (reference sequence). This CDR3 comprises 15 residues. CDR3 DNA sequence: TGTGCCAGCAGTTTGCCGTATGTCGGGGGAAACACCATATATTTT. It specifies CASSLPYVGGNTIYF.

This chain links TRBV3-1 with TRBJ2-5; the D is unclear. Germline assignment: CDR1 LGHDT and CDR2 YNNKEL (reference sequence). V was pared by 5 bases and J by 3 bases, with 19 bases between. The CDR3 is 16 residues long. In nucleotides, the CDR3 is TGTGCCAGCAGCTATTACGTCGCCCGTGAGAAAGAGACCCAGTACTTC. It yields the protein CASSYYVAREKETQYF.

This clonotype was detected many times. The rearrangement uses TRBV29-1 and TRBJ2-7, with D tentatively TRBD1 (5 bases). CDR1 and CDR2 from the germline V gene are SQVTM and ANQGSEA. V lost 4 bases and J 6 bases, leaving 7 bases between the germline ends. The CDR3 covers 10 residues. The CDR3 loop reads CSVAGREQYF. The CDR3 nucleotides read TGCAGCGTTGCAGGGCGCGAGCAGTACTTC.

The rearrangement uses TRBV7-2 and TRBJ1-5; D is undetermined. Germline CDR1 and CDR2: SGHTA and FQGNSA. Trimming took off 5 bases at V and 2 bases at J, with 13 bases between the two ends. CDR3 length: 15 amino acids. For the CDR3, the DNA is TGTGCCAGCAGCCCTAAGGCTGGGGGCAATCAGCCCCAGCATTTT. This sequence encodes CASSPKAGGNQPQHF.

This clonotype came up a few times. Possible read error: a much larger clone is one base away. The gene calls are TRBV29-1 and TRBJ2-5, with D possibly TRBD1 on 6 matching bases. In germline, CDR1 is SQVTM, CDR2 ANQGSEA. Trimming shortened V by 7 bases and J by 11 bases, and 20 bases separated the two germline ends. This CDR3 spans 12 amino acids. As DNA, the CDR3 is TGCAGCGGTCAGGGGTCTAGGAATGAGCAGTACTTC. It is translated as CSGQGSRNEQYF. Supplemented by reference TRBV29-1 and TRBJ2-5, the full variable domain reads SAVISQKPSRDICQRGTSLTIQCQVDSQVTMMFWYRQQPGQSLTLIATANQGSEATYESGFVIDKFPISRPNLTFSTLTVSNMSPEDSSIYLCSGQGSRNEQYFGPGTRLLVL.

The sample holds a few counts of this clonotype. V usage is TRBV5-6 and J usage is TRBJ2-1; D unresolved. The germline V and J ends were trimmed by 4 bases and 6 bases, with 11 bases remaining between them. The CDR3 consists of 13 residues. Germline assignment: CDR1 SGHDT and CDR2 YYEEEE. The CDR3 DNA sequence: TGTGCCAGCAGCCAGCAGAAGAGCAATGAGCAGTTCTTC. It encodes CASSQQKSNEQFF.

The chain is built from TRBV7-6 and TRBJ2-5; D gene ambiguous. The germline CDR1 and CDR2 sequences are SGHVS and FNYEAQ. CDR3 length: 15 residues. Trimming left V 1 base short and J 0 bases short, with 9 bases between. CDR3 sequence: CASSLVKAYQETQYF. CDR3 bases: TGTGCCAGCAGCTTAGTCAAGGCTTACCAAGAGACCCAGTACTTC.

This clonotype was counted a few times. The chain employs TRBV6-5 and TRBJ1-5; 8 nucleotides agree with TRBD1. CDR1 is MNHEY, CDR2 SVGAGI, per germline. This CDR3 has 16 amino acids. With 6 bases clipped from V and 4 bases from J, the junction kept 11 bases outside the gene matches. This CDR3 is CASSPAGTGLNQPQHF. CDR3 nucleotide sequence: TGTGCCAGCAGCCCAGCCGGGACAGGCCTAAATCAGCCCCAGCATTTT.

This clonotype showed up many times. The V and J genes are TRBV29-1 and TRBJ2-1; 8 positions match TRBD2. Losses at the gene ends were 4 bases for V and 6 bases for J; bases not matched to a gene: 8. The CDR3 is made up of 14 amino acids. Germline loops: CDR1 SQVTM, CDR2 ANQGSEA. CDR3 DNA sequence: TGCAGCGTTGTTCGAGCGGGAGAAACCAATGAGCAGTTCTTC. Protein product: CSVVRAGETNEQFF.

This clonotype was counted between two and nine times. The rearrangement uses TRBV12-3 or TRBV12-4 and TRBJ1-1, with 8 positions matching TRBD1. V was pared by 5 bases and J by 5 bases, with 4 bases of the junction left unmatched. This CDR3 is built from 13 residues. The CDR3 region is CASSNRGVTEAFF. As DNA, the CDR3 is TGTGCCAGCAGTAACAGGGGGGTTACTGAAGCTTTCTTT.

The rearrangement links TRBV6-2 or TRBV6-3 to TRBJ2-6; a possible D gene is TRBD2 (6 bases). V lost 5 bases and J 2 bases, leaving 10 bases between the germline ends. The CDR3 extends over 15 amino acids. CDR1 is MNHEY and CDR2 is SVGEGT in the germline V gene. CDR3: CASSRGTPGANVLTF. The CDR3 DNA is TGTGCCAGCAGTCGCGGGACTCCTGGGGCCAACGTCCTGACTTTC.

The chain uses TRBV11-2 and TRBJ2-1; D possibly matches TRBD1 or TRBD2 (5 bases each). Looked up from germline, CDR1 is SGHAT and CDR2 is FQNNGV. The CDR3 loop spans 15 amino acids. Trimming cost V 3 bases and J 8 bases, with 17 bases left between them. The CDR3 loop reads CASSLGPVRGHEQFF. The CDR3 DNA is TGTGCCAGCAGCTTGGGACCCGTCCGGGGACATGAGCAGTTCTTC. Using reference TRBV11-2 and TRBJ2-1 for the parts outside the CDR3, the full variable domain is EAGVAQSPRYKIIEKRQSVAFWCNPISGHATLYWYQQILGQGPKLLIQFQNNGVVDDSQLPKDRFSAERLKGVDSTLKIQPAKLEDSAVYLCASSLGPVRGHEQFFGPGTRLTVL.

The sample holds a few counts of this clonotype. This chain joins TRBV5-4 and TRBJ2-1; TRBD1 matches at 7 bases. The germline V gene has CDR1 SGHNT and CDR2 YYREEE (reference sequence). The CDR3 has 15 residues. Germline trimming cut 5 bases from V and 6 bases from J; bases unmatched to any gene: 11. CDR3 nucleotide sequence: TGTGCCAGCAGAAAAGGGGGCGAGGGGATCAATGAGCAGTTCTTC. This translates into CASRKGGEGINEQFF.

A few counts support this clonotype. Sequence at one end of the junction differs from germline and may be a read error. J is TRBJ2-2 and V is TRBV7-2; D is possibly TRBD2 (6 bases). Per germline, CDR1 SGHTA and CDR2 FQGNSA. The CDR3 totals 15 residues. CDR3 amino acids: CASNLGTPRGGELFF. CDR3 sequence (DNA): TGTGCCAGCAACTTAGGGACTCCTAGGGGCGGGGAGCTGTTTTTT. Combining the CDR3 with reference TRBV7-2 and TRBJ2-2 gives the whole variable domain GAGVSQSPSNKVTEKGKDVELRCDPISGHTALYWYRQSLGQGLEFLIYFQGNSAPDKSGLPSDRFSAERTGGSVSTLTIQRTQQEDSAVYLCASNLGTPRGGELFFGEGSRLTVL.

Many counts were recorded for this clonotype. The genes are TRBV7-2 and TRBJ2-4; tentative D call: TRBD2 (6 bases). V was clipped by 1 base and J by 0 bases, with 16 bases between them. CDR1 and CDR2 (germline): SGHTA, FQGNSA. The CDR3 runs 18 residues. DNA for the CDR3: TGTGCCAGCAGCTTAGGGCTTGGTGCGGGGCGAGCCAAAAACATTCAGTACTTC. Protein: CASSLGLGAGRAKNIQYF.

CDR3 in DNA: TGTGCCAGCAGTTTAACTAGCGGGAGATCCTACAATGAGCAGTACTTC. As protein: CASSLTSGRSYNEQYF. The V gene is TRBV27, the J gene TRBJ2-1, with 11 positions matching TRBD2. TRBJ2-7 explains the end of the DNA better; the J call may be wrong. The CDR3 has 16 residues. Germline CDR1 and CDR2: MNHEY and SMNVEV (reference sequence).

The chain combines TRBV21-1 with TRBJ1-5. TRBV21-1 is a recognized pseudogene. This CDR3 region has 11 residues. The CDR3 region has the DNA TGTGCCAGCAGCCCTCATCAGCCCCAGCATTTT. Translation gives CASSPHQPQHF.

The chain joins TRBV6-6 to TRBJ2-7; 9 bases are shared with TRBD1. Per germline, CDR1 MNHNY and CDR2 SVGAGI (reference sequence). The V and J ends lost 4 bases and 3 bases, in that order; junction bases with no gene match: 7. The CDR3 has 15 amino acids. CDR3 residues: CASSLQGASGYEQYF. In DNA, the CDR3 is TGTGCCAGCAGTTTACAGGGGGCATCGGGCTACGAGCAGTACTTC.

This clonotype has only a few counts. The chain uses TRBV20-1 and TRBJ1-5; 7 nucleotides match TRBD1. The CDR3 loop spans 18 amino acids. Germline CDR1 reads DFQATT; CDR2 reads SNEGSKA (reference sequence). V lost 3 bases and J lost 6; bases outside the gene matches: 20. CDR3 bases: TGCAGTGCTAGGAACCACAGGGGTAATTGGGTGGGGAGTCAGCCCCAGCATTTT. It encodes CSARNHRGNWVGSQPQHF.

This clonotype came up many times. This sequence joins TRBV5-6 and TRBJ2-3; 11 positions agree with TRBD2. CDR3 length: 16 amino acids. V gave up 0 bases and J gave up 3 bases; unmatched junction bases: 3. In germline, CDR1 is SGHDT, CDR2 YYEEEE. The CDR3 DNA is TGTGCCAGCAGCTTGGATGGGACTAGCGGTACAGATACGCAGTATTTT. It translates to CASSLDGTSGTDTQYF.

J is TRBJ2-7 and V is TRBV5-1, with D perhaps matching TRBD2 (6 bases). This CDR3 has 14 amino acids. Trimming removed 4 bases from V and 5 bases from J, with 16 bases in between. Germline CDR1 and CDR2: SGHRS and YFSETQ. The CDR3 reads CASSDGSVGDEQYF. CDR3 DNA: TGCGCCAGCAGCGACGGGAGTGTCGGGGACGAGCAGTACTTC.

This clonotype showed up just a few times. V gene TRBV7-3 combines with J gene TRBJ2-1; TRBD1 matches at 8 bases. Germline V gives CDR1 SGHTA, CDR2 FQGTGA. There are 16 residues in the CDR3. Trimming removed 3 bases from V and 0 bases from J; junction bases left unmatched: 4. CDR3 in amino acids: CASSLNTGGSYNEQFF. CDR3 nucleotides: TGTGCCAGCAGCTTGAACACAGGGGGCTCCTACAATGAGCAGTTCTTC. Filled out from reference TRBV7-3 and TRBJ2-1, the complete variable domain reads GAGVSQTPSNKVTEKGKYVELRCDPISGHTALYWYRQSLGQGPEFLIYFQGTGAADDSGLPNDRFFAVRPEGSVSTLKIQRTERGDSAVYLCASSLNTGGSYNEQFFGPGTRLTVL.

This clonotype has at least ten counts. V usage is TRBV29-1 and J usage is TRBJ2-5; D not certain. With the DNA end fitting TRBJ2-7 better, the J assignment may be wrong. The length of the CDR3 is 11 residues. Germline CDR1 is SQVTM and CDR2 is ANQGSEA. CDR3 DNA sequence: TGCAGCGTAGATACAGTAAGCGAGCAGTACTTC. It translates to CSVDTVSEQYF.